This is a list of T cell receptor beta chains from one sample in a study of cytomegalovirus exposure and HLA in healthy donors. Sequenced by immunoSEQ multiplex PCR; TCRdb stores in-frame clones only, minus some. Among roughly 150,000 clones listed, around 86% were seen once. Sample: PBMCs. The receptor source for this set is a male donor in good health and CMV-seronegative. Each CDR3 is given with its conserved first and last residue. Each record gives: D gene, J gene, V gene, clone size, CDR3 protein, CDR3 DNA. A D gene is named only where the DNA matches it firmly. Only some rows state a clone size, as once, few, many or a class for expanded clones.

d_gene: -
j_gene: TRBJ1-1
v_gene: TRBV30
abundance: -
CDR3aa: CAWGDNYMNTEAFF
CDR3nt: TGTGCCTGGGGGGACAACTACATGAACACTGAAGCTTTCTTT

d_gene: TRBD1
j_gene: TRBJ1-2
v_gene: TRBV27
abundance: few
CDR3aa: CASSTGGHGYTF
CDR3nt: TGTGCCAGCAGTACAGGGGGCCATGGCTACACCTTC

d_gene: TRBD1
j_gene: TRBJ1-2
v_gene: TRBV7-9
abundance: -
CDR3aa: CASSYGQGYYDYTF
CDR3nt: TGTGCCAGCAGCTACGGACAGGGGTACTATGACTACACCTTC

d_gene: -
j_gene: TRBJ1-2
v_gene: TRBV11-2
abundance: -
CDR3aa: CASSLDLTYGYTF
CDR3nt: TGTGCCAGCAGCTTAGATCTAACCTATGGCTACACCTTC

d_gene: -
j_gene: TRBJ2-2
v_gene: TRBV10-1
abundance: -
CDR3aa: CASSVGQGTGELFF
CDR3nt: TGCGCCAGCAGTGTAGGGCAGGGAACAGGGGAGCTGTTTTTT

d_gene: TRBD1
j_gene: TRBJ1-4
v_gene: TRBV11-2
abundance: few
CDR3aa: CASSLDLGQDEKLFF
CDR3nt: TGTGCCAGCAGCTTAGATTTGGGACAGGATGAAAAACTGTTTTTT

d_gene: TRBD2
j_gene: TRBJ2-3
v_gene: TRBV5-4
abundance: -
CDR3aa: CASSLRAGGTLDTQYF
CDR3nt: TGTGCCAGCAGCTTGCGGGCGGGGGGGACCTTGGATACGCAGTATTTT

d_gene: -
j_gene: TRBJ2-1
v_gene: TRBV19
abundance: -
CDR3aa: CASSLSHFDSEQFF
CDR3nt: TGTGCCAGTAGTTTAAGTCACTTTGACAGCGAGCAGTTCTTC

d_gene: TRBD1
j_gene: TRBJ1-4
v_gene: TRBV19
abundance: -
CDR3aa: CASSPGQGTWGTNEKLFF
CDR3nt: TGTGCCAGTAGTCCTGGACAGGGGACGTGGGGGACTAATGAAAAACTGTTTTTT

d_gene: TRBD1
j_gene: TRBJ1-2
v_gene: TRBV19
abundance: -
CDR3aa: CASSISPGGPGGYTF
CDR3nt: TGTGCCAGTAGTATTTCTCCAGGGGGGCCCGGCGGCTACACCTTC

d_gene: -
j_gene: TRBJ2-3
v_gene: TRBV6-4
abundance: -
CDR3aa: CASSDVHGFGTDTQYF
CDR3nt: TGTGCCAGCAGTGACGTTCACGGGTTCGGGACAGATACGCAGTATTTT

d_gene: TRBD1
j_gene: TRBJ1-1
v_gene: TRBV11-2
abundance: -
CDR3aa: CASSLDPGQGEAFF
CDR3nt: TGTGCCAGCAGCTTAGATCCGGGACAGGGAGAAGCTTTCTTT

d_gene: TRBD1
j_gene: TRBJ2-2
v_gene: TRBV7-2
abundance: -
CDR3aa: CASSLQGARELFF
CDR3nt: TGTGCCAGCAGCTTACAGGGGGCGCGGGAGCTGTTTTTT

d_gene: TRBD2
j_gene: TRBJ2-3
v_gene: TRBV7-8
abundance: -
CDR3aa: CASSFGSGAADTQYF
CDR3nt: TGTGCCAGCAGCTTCGGTAGCGGGGCCGCAGATACGCAGTATTTT

d_gene: -
j_gene: TRBJ2-5
v_gene: TRBV7-9
abundance: -
CDR3aa: CASSLTGGYQETQYF
CDR3nt: TGTGCCAGCAGCTTAACGGGGGGCTACCAAGAGACCCAGTACTTC

d_gene: TRBD2
j_gene: TRBJ2-5
v_gene: TRBV29-1
abundance: -
CDR3aa: CSVRIRGTSGKETQYF
CDR3nt: TGCAGCGTACGAATCAGAGGGACTAGCGGGAAAGAGACCCAGTACTTC

d_gene: -
j_gene: TRBJ1-2
v_gene: TRBV7-9
abundance: -
CDR3aa: CASSLLTANYGYTF
CDR3nt: TGTGCCAGCAGCTTACTTACAGCCAACTATGGCTACACCTTC

d_gene: -
j_gene: TRBJ1-2
v_gene: TRBV27
abundance: -
CDR3aa: CASSFASQARGSDGYTF
CDR3nt: TGTGCCAGCAGTTTCGCGTCTCAGGCCAGGGGAAGCGATGGCTACACCTTC

d_gene: TRBD2
j_gene: TRBJ2-1
v_gene: TRBV5-1
abundance: -
CDR3aa: CASSLQRGDNEQFF
CDR3nt: TGCGCCAGCAGCTTGCAGCGGGGGGACAATGAGCAGTTCTTC

d_gene: TRBD1
j_gene: TRBJ1-6
v_gene: TRBV6-1
abundance: once
CDR3aa: CASSLSQGFDSPLHF
CDR3nt: TGTGCCAGCAGTCTTTCACAGGGGTTTGATTCACCCCTCCACTTT

d_gene: -
j_gene: TRBJ2-3
v_gene: TRBV7-6
abundance: few
CDR3aa: CASSPIYTTDTQYF
CDR3nt: TGTGCCAGCAGCCCAATCTATACCACAGATACGCAGTATTTT

d_gene: -
j_gene: TRBJ1-4
v_gene: TRBV10-3
abundance: few
CDR3aa: CAISESTGTAGANEKLFF
CDR3nt: TGTGCCATCAGTGAGTCGACGGGGACTGCGGGGGCTAATGAAAAACTGTTTTTT

d_gene: TRBD1
j_gene: TRBJ1-6
v_gene: TRBV4-1
abundance: -
CDR3aa: CASSQAGTGLNSPLHF
CDR3nt: TGCGCCAGCAGCCAAGCTGGGACAGGGCTGAATTCACCCCTCCACTTT

d_gene: -
j_gene: TRBJ2-5
v_gene: TRBV4-1
abundance: -
CDR3aa: CASSQVGQGWPETQYF
CDR3nt: TGCGCCAGCAGCCAAGTGGGGCAGGGTTGGCCAGAGACCCAGTACTTC

d_gene: TRBD1
j_gene: TRBJ1-1
v_gene: TRBV5-1
abundance: few
CDR3aa: CASSLRGGRIEAFF
CDR3nt: TGCGCCAGCAGCCTGAGAGGGGGCCGGATTGAAGCTTTCTTT

d_gene: TRBD1
j_gene: TRBJ1-2
v_gene: TRBV30
abundance: -
CDR3aa: CARIKLTRGNGYTF
CDR3nt: TGTGCCAGAATAAAATTGACCAGGGGGAATGGCTACACCTTC

d_gene: TRBD1
j_gene: TRBJ1-2
v_gene: TRBV14
abundance: few
CDR3aa: CASSQGTGLSNYGYTF
CDR3nt: TGTGCCAGCAGCCAAGGGACAGGGCTTTCCAACTATGGCTACACCTTC

d_gene: TRBD1
j_gene: TRBJ1-2
v_gene: TRBV2
abundance: -
CDR3aa: CASRDRDYGYTF
CDR3nt: TGTGCCAGCAGGGACAGGGACTATGGCTACACCTTC

d_gene: -
j_gene: TRBJ1-1
v_gene: TRBV27
abundance: -
CDR3aa: CATRRWTQENTEAFF
CDR3nt: TGTGCCACCCGCCGATGGACACAAGAGAACACTGAAGCTTTCTTT

d_gene: TRBD2
j_gene: TRBJ2-3
v_gene: TRBV2
abundance: -
CDR3aa: CASTRLAGGPDTQYF
CDR3nt: TGTGCCAGCACCCGACTAGCGGGGGGGCCAGATACGCAGTATTTT

d_gene: TRBD1
j_gene: TRBJ1-1
v_gene: TRBV10-3
abundance: once
CDR3aa: CAIRPGTGNTEAFF
CDR3nt: TGTGCCATCAGACCCGGGACAGGGAACACTGAAGCTTTCTTT

d_gene: -
j_gene: TRBJ1-1
v_gene: TRBV10-2
abundance: -
CDR3aa: CASSVAGKEAFF
CDR3nt: TGCGCCAGCAGTGTTGCAGGGAAAGAAGCTTTCTTT

d_gene: TRBD1
j_gene: TRBJ2-1
v_gene: TRBV5-4
abundance: -
CDR3aa: CASSPGTGFSYNEQFF
CDR3nt: TGTGCCAGCAGCCCCGGGACAGGTTTCTCCTACAATGAGCAGTTCTTC

d_gene: -
j_gene: TRBJ2-1
v_gene: TRBV5-1
abundance: -
CDR3aa: CASSLVVTGHNEQFF
CDR3nt: TGCGCCAGCAGCTTGGTTGTGACAGGACACAATGAGCAGTTCTTC

d_gene: TRBD1
j_gene: TRBJ2-7
v_gene: TRBV6-1
abundance: -
CDR3aa: CASSGRQGYEQYF
CDR3nt: TGTGCCAGCAGTGGTCGACAGGGATACGAGCAGTACTTC

d_gene: TRBD1
j_gene: TRBJ1-1
v_gene: TRBV25-1
abundance: few
CDR3aa: CASRTTGGARHTEAFF
CDR3nt: TGTGCCAGCAGGACTACAGGGGGCGCGAGGCACACTGAAGCTTTCTTT

d_gene: TRBD1
j_gene: TRBJ1-1
v_gene: TRBV7-2
abundance: -
CDR3aa: CASSLGGQGTFF
CDR3nt: TGTGCCAGCAGCTTAGGGGGACAGGGAACTTTCTTT

d_gene: TRBD1
j_gene: TRBJ2-5
v_gene: TRBV29-1
abundance: -
CDR3aa: CSVQTGGFRETQYF
CDR3nt: TGCAGCGTTCAGACAGGGGGCTTTAGGGAGACCCAGTACTTC

d_gene: -
j_gene: TRBJ1-6
v_gene: TRBV5-6
abundance: -
CDR3aa: CASSVGGQGNSPLHF
CDR3nt: TGTGCCAGCAGCGTGGGGGGACAAGGTAATTCACCCCTCCACTTT

d_gene: TRBD1
j_gene: TRBJ1-2
v_gene: TRBV11-2
abundance: -
CDR3aa: CASSLGQGIGYTF
CDR3nt: TGTGCCAGCAGCTTAGGACAGGGGATTGGCTACACCTTC

d_gene: TRBD1
j_gene: TRBJ1-4
v_gene: TRBV7-9
abundance: -
CDR3aa: CASSTGAGQGYEKLFF
CDR3nt: TGTGCCAGCAGCACCGGAGCGGGACAGGGGTATGAAAAACTGTTTTTT